This T cell receptor beta chain is drawn from a study of vaccination effects on CD4 cells after COVID-19. Notes on this clone: Its antigen remains unknown.

TCRdb's table, derived via immunoSEQ multiplex PCR, lists solely in-frame clones and lacks some. The sample includes some 60,000 clones, 60% to 80% of them seen just once. Before sequencing, viral peptide pools were used by the ViraFEST assay to expand antigen-specific CD4+ T cells. Upon completion of roughly ten days in culture, CD4+ T cells were isolated. Absence of prior SARS-CoV-2 infection characterized the vaccine recipients, who showed negative nucleocapsid antibodies. Researchers reported culturing 2 million to 2.5 million PBMC in each well, adding 8 to 10 IU/ml IL-2 and approximately 10 ug/ml peptides. In the cultures, half the medium was exchanged for IL-2 medium on days 3 and 7. V was pared by 0 bases and J by 3 bases, with 10 bases between. This CDR3 has 15 residues. Germline V gives CDR1 SGHRS, CDR2 YFSETQ. Study-wide findings and caveats: Common cold coronaviruses were cross-recognized by only 1 of 255 vaccine-induced clones in healthy vaccinees. Infection- and vaccine-induced clones contracted markedly late after vaccination.

Sequencing used CD4+ T cells from PBMCs cultured with HCoV-NL63 spike peptides, obtained before COVID-19 vaccination. This receptor was obtained from a human donor who received a COVID-19 vaccine. The chain couples TRBV5-1 to TRBJ2-1; D unresolved. The DNA for the CDR3 is TGCGCCAGCAGCTTGGTCGTCGGCAACTACAATGAGCAGTTCTTC. Translating it yields CASSLVVGNYNEQFF.